These T cell receptor beta chains were read from a single sample in a study of cytomegalovirus exposure and HLA in healthy donors. Here immunoSEQ multiplex PCR was the method, and the copy in TCRdb shows in-frame clones only, minus some. The data hold around 140,000 clones, with roughly 80% observed a single time. The specimen sequenced was PBMCs. All receptors come from a man aged 40-50 years in good health and CMV-seronegative. Each CDR3 is given with its conserved first and last residue. The D gene is left open where the match is weak. A row's size may be missing; if present it is once, few, many or a size class.

v_gene	d_gene	abundance	j_gene	CDR3aa	CDR3nt
TRBV4-1	TRBD1	-	TRBJ1-1	CASSQYPRGQINEAFF	TGCGCCAGCAGCCAATATCCCAGGGGGCAAATTAACGAAGCTTTCTTT
TRBV10-3	-	-	TRBJ2-7	CAISETGSGVLAF	TGTGCCATCAGTGAGACCGGTTCGGGGGTACTGGCTTTC
TRBV19	TRBD1	-	TRBJ1-1	CASSKGQGMNTEAFF	TGTGCCAGTAGTAAGGGACAGGGGATGAACACTGAAGCTTTCTTT
TRBV28	-	-	TRBJ1-2	CASSAGGAGPNYGYTF	TGTGCCAGCAGTGCGGGCGGGGCAGGACCTAACTATGGCTACACCTTC
TRBV5-1	-	few	TRBJ1-1	CASSLSGTEAFF	TGCGCCAGCAGCTTATCAGGTACTGAAGCTTTCTTT
TRBV7-9	TRBD1	-	TRBJ1-4	CASSLRQGDEKLFF	TGTGCCAGCAGCTTAAGGCAGGGGGATGAAAAACTGTTTTTT
TRBV6-5	TRBD2	-	TRBJ2-7	CASTASGEGVYEQYF	TGTGCCAGCACCGCTAGCGGGGAAGGGGTCTACGAGCAGTACTTC
TRBV13	-	-	TRBJ2-2	CASSRGDLPNTGELFF	TGTGCCAGCAGCCGAGGGGACTTACCGAACACCGGGGAGCTGTTTTTT
TRBV5-1	TRBD1	few	TRBJ2-1	CASSLRGQGREQFF	TGCGCCAGCAGCTTGCGGGGACAGGGCAGAGAGCAGTTCTTC
TRBV4-2	TRBD2	few	TRBJ2-5	CASSQRTSGGGETQYF	TGTGCCAGCAGCCAAAGGACTAGCGGGGGTGGAGAGACCCAGTACTTC